Following are 14 T cell receptor beta chains from one sample sequenced in a study of identical twins (dated by TCRdb to about 2016). The library relied on 5' RACE. Sequencing instrument: Illumina HiSeq 2000. TCRdb reran the public reads through fastp at Q25 and MiXCR, keeping productive beta chains. Each entry merges the rows of one CDR3 protein and shows their most common DNA and genes. This sample lists hundreds of thousands of distinct CDR3 sequences; 20% to 30% were detected once. Clones ranked in the top ten supply about 2.7% of the sample. These sequences were also reported in another study, on T cells expressing NK-cell markers.

Sequenced input: CD4+ T cells sorted from blood. These receptors were obtained from a woman younger than 30 in good health.

DNA of the CDR3: TGTGCCAGCAGCTCCGGACTAGCGGGGGGACGCTCCTACAATGAGCAGTTCTTC. This encodes CASSSGLAGGRSYNEQFF. The chain employs TRBV6-1 and TRBJ2-1; 14 bases align to TRBD2. Germline V lookup: CDR1 MNHNS, CDR2 SASEGT. With V trimmed by 6 bases and J by 0 bases, 7 bases remained unmatched. The CDR3 spans 18 residues.

This chain uses TRBV24-1 with TRBJ2-5, with 7 bases aligning to TRBD2. The germline V gene encodes CDR1 KGHDR and CDR2 SFDVKD. V lost 4 bases and J lost 3; bases outside the gene matches: 1. The length of the CDR3 is 13 residues. CDR3 sequence reads: CATSEAGEETQYF. The CDR3 DNA is TGTGCCACCAGTGAGGCGGGAGAAGAGACCCAGTACTTC.

The chain uses TRBV11-3 and TRBJ2-1; 7 bases fit TRBD2. This CDR3 has 13 amino acids. Germline lookup yields CDR1 SGHNT and CDR2 YENEEA. Trimming took 5 bases from V and 4 from J; bases not matched to a gene: 2. This chain's CDR3 is CASSVLAYNEQFF. DNA of the CDR3: TGTGCCAGCAGCGTACTAGCGTACAATGAGCAGTTCTTC.

The chain employs TRBV10-3 and TRBJ2-5, with unresolved D. Looked up from germline, CDR1 is ENHRY and CDR2 is SYGVKD. This CDR3 has 13 amino acids. The germline V and J ends were trimmed by 2 bases and 1 base, with 5 bases remaining between them. CDR3 sequence (DNA): TGTGCCATCAGTGAGGTCAGCCAAGAGACCCAGTACTTC. It yields the protein CAISEVSQETQYF.

The chain has TRBV7-8 and TRBJ1-1, with no clear D. CDR1 is SGHVS and CDR2 is FQNEAQ in the germline V gene. CDR3 length: 13 residues. Trimming took off 1 base at V and 9 bases at J, with 12 bases between the two ends. Here the CDR3 reads CASSLVAGEKAFF. The DNA for the CDR3 is TGTGCCAGCAGCTTAGTGGCGGGAGAAAAAGCTTTCTTT. Full variable domain (remainder filled in from reference TRBV7-8 and TRBJ1-1): GAGVSQSPRYKVAKRGQDVALRCDPISGHVSLFWYQQALGQGPEFLTYFQNEAQLDKSGLPSDRFFAERPEGSVSTLKIQRTQQEDSAVYLCASSLVAGEKAFFGQGTRLTVV.

The rearrangement links TRBV27 to TRBJ2-7; possibly TRBD1 for D (6 bases). V dropped 6 bases and J dropped 5 bases, with 14 bases sitting between them. The CDR3 sequence is 13 residues long. Germline CDR1 reads MNHEY; CDR2 reads SMNVEV (reference sequence). CDR3 in amino acids: CASSSTGSNEQYF. The CDR3 DNA follows: TGTGCCAGCAGCTCCACAGGGTCGAACGAGCAGTACTTC.

The V and J genes are TRBV6-5 and TRBJ2-7, with D perhaps matching TRBD1 (5 bases). Germline loops: CDR1 MNHEY, CDR2 SVGAGI. Trimming took off 4 bases at V and 2 bases at J, with 9 bases between the two ends. The CDR3 spans 13 residues. The CDR3 is CASSSGLPYEQYF. Here the CDR3 DNA reads TGTGCCAGCAGTTCAGGGCTCCCCTACGAGCAGTACTTC.

This rearrangement joins TRBV5-6 to TRBJ2-7, with D possibly TRBD1 on 6 matching bases. CDR1 is SGHDT, CDR2 YYEEEE, per germline. CDR3 length equals 16 residues. V was pared by 4 bases and J by 7 bases, with 24 bases between. CDR3 nucleotides: TGTGCCAGCAGCCTCCTCTCAACAGGGTCTTTGGGAGAGCAGTACTTC. This translates into CASSLLSTGSLGEQYF.

The sample holds many counts of this clonotype. The gene calls are TRBV12-3 or TRBV12-4 and TRBJ2-1; 12 bases map to TRBD2. After removal of 3 bases from V and 4 bases from J, the junction contained 4 bases not matched to a gene. CDR3 length equals 16 residues. CDR3 coding DNA: TGTGCCAGCAGTTTTTCGACTAGCGGGGGATACAATGAGCAGTTCTTC. This translates into CASSFSTSGGYNEQFF.

CDR3 in DNA: TGTGCCAGCAGCTTAGTATGGCGGGGCTCCTACGAGCAGTACTTC. Translating it yields CASSLVWRGSYEQYF. The chain joins TRBV11-3 to TRBJ2-7; D possibly corresponds to TRBD2 (6 bases). V shed 1 base and J shed 0 bases, with 10 bases lying between them. Germline V gene data show CDR1 as SGHNT and CDR2 as YENEEA. This CDR3 is built from 15 residues. The variable domain in full, with the rest retrieved from reference TRBV11-3 and TRBJ2-7, is EAGVVQSPRYKIIEKKQPVAFWCNPISGHNTLYWYLQNLGQGPELLIRYENEEAVDDSQLPKDRFSAERLKGVDSTLKIQPAELGDSAVYLCASSLVWRGSYEQYFGPGTRLTVT.

This clonotype was seen ten or more times. The chain carries TRBV7-9 and TRBJ2-2; D not certain. CDR3 length: 13 residues. Trimming pared 2 bases from V and 7 bases from J, leaving 8 bases between. The germline CDR1 and CDR2 sequences are SEHNR and FQNEAQ (reference sequence). CDR3 in amino acids: CASSLPELGELFF. DNA of the CDR3: TGTGCCAGCAGCTTACCGGAGCTCGGGGAGCTGTTTTTT.

A few counts support this clonotype. The chain couples TRBV6-2 or TRBV6-3 to TRBJ1-1, with TRBD1 matching 10 bases. This CDR3 is built from 15 residues. Germline lookup yields CDR1 MNHEY and CDR2 SVGEGT. Unmatched junction bases numbered 10, after V lost 9 bases and J lost 3 bases. This CDR3 reads CASLGTGDPYTEAFF. In DNA, the CDR3 is TGTGCCAGTCTCGGGACAGGGGACCCCTACACTGAAGCTTTCTTT.

Only a few counts were recorded for this clonotype. The V gene is TRBV7-2, the J gene TRBJ2-4, with unresolved D. There are 14 residues in the CDR3. V gave up 1 base and J gave up 7 bases, with 11 bases separating them. Germline assignment: CDR1 SGHTA and CDR2 FQGNSA. The CDR3 sequence is CASSLVRDANIQYF. CDR3 DNA sequence: TGTGCCAGCAGCTTAGTAAGGGATGCGAACATTCAGTACTTC.

The chain couples TRBV20-1 to TRBJ1-1; 9 bases map to TRBD1. There are 14 residues in the CDR3. CDR1 is DFQATT, CDR2 SNEGSKA, per germline (reference sequence). The V segment lost 0 bases and the J segment 4 bases; nucleotides outside the gene matches: 3. The CDR3: CSARDYRGRTEAFF. CDR3 in DNA: TGCAGTGCTAGAGACTACAGGGGGCGCACTGAAGCTTTCTTT.